The present TCR beta chain was sequenced within a study of cytomegalovirus exposure and HLA in healthy donors. Germline V gives CDR1 MNHNS, CDR2 SASEGT. This CDR3 region has 15 residues. Germline trimming cut 2 bases from V and 9 bases from J; bases unmatched to any gene: 5. Use of 60 Vbeta and 13 Jbeta primers characterized the PCR. Assay: immunoSEQ multiplex PCR; the TCRdb copy retains only in-frame clones and omits some. Of some 110,000 clones listed, around 74% were seen once; the top ten hold over 1.5%. The chain joins TRBV6-1 to TRBJ1-6; 9 nucleotides agree with TRBD1. The sequenced sample was PBMCs. This TCR was sampled from a woman aged 18-29 years in good health and CMV-seronegative. The CDR3 sequence: CASSETGTGLSPLHF. The DNA for the CDR3 is TGTGCCAGCAGTGAAACCGGGACAGGGCTTTCACCCCTCCACTTT.